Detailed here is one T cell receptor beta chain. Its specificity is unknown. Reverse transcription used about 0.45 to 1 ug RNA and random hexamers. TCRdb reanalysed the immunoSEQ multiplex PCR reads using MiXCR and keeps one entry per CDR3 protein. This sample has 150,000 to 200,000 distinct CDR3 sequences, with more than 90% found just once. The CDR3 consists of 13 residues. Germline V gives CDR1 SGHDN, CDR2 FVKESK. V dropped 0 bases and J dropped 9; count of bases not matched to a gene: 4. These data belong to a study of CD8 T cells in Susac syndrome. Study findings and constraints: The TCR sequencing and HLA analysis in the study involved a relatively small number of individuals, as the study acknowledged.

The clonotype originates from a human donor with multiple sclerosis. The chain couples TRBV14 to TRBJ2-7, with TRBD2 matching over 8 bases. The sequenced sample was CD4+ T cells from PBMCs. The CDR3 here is CASSQDLREAQYF. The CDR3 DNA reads TGTGCCAGCAGCCAAGATCTGCGGGAGGCGCAGTACTTC.